The TCR beta chain described here comes from a study of identical twins. Each CDR3 protein gets one entry after TCRdb re-called the 5' RACE reads with MiXCR. The profile shows about 240,000 distinct CDR3 sequences, about 10% of them singletons. V lost 1 base to trimming and J lost 0 bases, with 12 bases between them. Per germline, CDR1 LNHNV and CDR2 YYDKDF (reference sequence). The CDR3 consists of 16 residues. The chain combines TRBV15 with TRBJ1-2, with D hard to call. The sequenced sample consisted of memory T cells sorted from blood. The source is a man in his forties or fifties in good health. The CDR3 spells CATSRVYTRSNYGYTF. As DNA, the CDR3 is TGTGCCACCAGCAGAGTTTACACAAGGTCTAACTATGGCTACACCTTC. Full variable domain (missing parts from reference TRBV15 and TRBJ1-2): DAMVIQNPRYQVTQFGKPVTLSCSQTLNHNVMYWYQQKSSQAPKLLFHYYDKDFNNEADTPDNFQSRRPNTSFCFLDIRSPGLGDTAMYLCATSRVYTRSNYGYTFGSGTRLTVV.